This T cell receptor (beta chain) was observed in a study of T cells in Graves' hyperthyroidism and ophthalmopathy. Study context: Pretreatment peripheral blood was obtained at initial diagnosis.

Study conclusions and caveats: Blood held most thyroid clonotypes expanded above 0.001 frequency.

Amplified TCR beta CDR3 regions came from RNA transcripts. HTBI primers were used for first-round RT-PCR of the TCR CDR3. TCRdb called the multiplex PCR reads again in MiXCR, with one record for every CDR3 protein. The sample has more than 450,000 distinct CDR3 sequences; 15% to 20% are singletons. This clonotype came up many times. Its antigen is as yet unknown. Germline CDR1 reads MNHNS; CDR2 reads SASEGT. This CDR3 has 15 amino acids. With 4 bases removed from V and 4 bases from J, the gap between germline ends came to 14 bases. This receptor was identified in a man in his forties or fifties with Graves' ophthalmopathy. The sequenced sample was blood. This chain connects TRBV6-1 to TRBJ2-1; D possibly corresponds to TRBD2 (6 bases). The CDR3 coding sequence is TGTGCCAGCAGTGGGAGGGGTGGGCCGTACAATGAGCAGTTCTTC. It yields the protein CASSGRGGPYNEQFF.